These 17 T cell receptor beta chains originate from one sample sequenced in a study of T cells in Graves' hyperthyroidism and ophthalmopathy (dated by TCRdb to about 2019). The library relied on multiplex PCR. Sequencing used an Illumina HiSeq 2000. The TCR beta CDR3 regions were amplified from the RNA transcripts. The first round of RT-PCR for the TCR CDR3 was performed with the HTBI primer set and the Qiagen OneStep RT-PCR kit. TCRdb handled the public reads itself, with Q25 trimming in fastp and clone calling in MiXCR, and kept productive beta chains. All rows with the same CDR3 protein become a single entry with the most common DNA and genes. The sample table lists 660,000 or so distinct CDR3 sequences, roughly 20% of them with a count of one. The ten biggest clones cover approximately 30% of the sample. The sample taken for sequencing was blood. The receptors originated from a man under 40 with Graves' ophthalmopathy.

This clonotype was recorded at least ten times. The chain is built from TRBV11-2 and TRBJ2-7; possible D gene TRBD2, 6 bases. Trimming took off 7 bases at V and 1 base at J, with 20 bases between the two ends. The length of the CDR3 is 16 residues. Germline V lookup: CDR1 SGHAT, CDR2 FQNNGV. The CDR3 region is CASNLDSGSASYEQYF. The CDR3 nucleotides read TGTGCCAGCAACCTTGATTCCGGGAGTGCTTCCTACGAGCAGTACTTC.

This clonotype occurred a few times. CDR3 nucleotide sequence: TGTGCCAGCTCACCTTGGACTGGATCCTACAATGAGCAGTTCTTC. Translating it yields CASSPWTGSYNEQFF. The rearrangement links TRBV18 to TRBJ2-1; possible D gene TRBD2, 5 bases. CDR1 and CDR2 from the germline V gene are KGHSH and LQKENI. V was cut by 3 bases and J by 1 base, with 10 bases left in between. The CDR3 is made up of 15 amino acids.

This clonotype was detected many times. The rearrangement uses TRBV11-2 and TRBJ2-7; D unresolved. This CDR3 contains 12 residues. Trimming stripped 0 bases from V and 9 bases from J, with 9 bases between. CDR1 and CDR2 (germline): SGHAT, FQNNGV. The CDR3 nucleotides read TGTGCCAGCAGCTTAGAGTTGAACGGGCAGTACTTC. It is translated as CASSLELNGQYF.

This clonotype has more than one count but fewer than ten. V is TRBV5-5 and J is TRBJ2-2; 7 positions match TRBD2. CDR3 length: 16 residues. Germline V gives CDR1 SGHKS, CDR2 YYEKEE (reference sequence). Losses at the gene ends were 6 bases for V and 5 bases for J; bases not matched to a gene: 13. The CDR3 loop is CASNNLGLVDTGELFF. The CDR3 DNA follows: TGTGCCAGCAACAATTTAGGACTAGTCGATACCGGGGAGCTGTTTTTT.

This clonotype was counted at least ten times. The CDR3 region is CAYSGTVHYEQYF. CDR3 coding DNA: TGTGCCTACTCCGGGACAGTACACTACGAGCAGTACTTC. The chain has TRBV30 and TRBJ2-7; 7 nucleotides agree with TRBD1. Trimming removed 7 bases from V and 3 bases from J; junction bases left unmatched: 9. Germline V CDR1 and CDR2: GTSNPN, SVGIG (reference sequence). The CDR3 length is 13 residues.

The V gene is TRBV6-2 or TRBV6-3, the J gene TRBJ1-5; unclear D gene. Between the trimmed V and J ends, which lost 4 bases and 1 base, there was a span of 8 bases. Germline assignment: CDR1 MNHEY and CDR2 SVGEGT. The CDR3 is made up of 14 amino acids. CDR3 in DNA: TGTGCCAGCAGTTTATTCTGGAGCAATCAGCCCCAGCATTTT. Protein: CASSLFWSNQPQHF.

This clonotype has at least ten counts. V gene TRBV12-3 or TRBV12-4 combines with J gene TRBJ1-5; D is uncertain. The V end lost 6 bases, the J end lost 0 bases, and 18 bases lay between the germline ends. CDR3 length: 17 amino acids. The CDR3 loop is CASSLLERAYSNQPQHF. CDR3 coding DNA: TGTGCCAGCAGCCTATTGGAGAGGGCGTATAGCAATCAGCCCCAGCATTTT.

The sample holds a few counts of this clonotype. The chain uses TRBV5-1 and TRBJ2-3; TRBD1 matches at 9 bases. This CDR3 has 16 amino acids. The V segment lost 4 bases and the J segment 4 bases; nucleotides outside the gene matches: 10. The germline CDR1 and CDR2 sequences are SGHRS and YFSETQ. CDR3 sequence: CASSGPGQGSADTQYF. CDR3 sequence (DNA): TGCGCCAGCAGCGGGCCGGGACAGGGATCGGCAGATACGCAGTATTTT.

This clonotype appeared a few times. The CDR3 spells CASSLSSVRNSPLHF. The CDR3 nucleotides are TGTGCCAGCAGTTTATCGTCAGTACGGAATTCACCCCTCCACTTT. The chain has TRBV27 and TRBJ1-6; D not resolved. This CDR3 spans 15 amino acids. Looked up from germline, CDR1 is MNHEY and CDR2 is SMNVEV (reference sequence). The V end was cut by 0 bases, the J end by 7 bases, with 10 bases between.

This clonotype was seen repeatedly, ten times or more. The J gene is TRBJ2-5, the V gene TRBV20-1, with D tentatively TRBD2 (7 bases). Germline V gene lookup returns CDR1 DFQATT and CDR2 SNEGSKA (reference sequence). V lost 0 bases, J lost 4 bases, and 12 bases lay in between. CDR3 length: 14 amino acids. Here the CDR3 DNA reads TGCAGTGCTAGAGAGGCAGGGGAGGGAGAGACCCAGTACTTC. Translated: CSAREAGEGETQYF.

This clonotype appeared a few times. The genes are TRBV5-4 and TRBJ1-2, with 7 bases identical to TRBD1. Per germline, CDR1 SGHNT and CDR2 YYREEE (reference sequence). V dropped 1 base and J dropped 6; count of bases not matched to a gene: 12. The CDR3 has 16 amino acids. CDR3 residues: CASSLKVQGITDGYTF. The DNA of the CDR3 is TGTGCCAGCAGCTTGAAAGTACAGGGGATTACGGATGGCTACACCTTC.

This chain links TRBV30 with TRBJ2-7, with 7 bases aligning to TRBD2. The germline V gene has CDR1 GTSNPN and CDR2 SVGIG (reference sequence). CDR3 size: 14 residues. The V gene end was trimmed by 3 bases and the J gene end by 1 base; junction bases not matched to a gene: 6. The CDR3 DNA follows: TGTGCCTGGAGAGAAGGCGGGAGATCCTACGAGCAGTACTTC. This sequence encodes CAWREGGRSYEQYF.

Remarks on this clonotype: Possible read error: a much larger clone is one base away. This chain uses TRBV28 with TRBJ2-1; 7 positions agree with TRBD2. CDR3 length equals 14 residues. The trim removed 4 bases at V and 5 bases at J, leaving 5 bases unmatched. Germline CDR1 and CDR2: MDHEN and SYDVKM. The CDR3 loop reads CASSSSGMNNEQFF. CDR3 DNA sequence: TGTGCCAGCAGTTCCAGCGGGATGAACAATGAGCAGTTCTTC.

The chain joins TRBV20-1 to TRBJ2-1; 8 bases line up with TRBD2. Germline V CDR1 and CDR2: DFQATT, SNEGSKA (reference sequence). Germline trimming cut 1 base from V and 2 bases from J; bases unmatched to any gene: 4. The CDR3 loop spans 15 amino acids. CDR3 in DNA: TGCAGTGCTAGAGCAACTAGCGGACCCTACAATGAGCAGTTCTTC. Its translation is CSARATSGPYNEQFF.

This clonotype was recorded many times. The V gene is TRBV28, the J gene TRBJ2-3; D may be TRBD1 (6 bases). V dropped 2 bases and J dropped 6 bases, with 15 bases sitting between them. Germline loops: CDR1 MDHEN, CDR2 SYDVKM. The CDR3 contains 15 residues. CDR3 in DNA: TGTGCCAGCAGTTTACTGGGGGCCCGCGAGGATACGCAGTATTTT. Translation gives CASSLLGAREDTQYF.

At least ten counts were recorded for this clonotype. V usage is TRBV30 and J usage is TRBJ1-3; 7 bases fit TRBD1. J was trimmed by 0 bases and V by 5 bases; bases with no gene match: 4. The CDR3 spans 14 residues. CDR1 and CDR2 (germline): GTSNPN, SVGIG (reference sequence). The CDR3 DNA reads TGTGCCTGGGCCGGGACAGCCTCTGGAAACACCATATATTTT. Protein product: CAWAGTASGNTIYF.

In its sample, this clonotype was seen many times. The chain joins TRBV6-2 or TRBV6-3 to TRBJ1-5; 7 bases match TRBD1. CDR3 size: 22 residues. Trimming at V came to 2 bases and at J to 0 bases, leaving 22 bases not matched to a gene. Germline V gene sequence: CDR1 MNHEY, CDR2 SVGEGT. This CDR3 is CASSYPNAGTVDVVYSNQPQHF. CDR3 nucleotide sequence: TGTGCCAGCAGTTACCCGAATGCCGGGACAGTGGATGTCGTGTATAGCAATCAGCCCCAGCATTTT.